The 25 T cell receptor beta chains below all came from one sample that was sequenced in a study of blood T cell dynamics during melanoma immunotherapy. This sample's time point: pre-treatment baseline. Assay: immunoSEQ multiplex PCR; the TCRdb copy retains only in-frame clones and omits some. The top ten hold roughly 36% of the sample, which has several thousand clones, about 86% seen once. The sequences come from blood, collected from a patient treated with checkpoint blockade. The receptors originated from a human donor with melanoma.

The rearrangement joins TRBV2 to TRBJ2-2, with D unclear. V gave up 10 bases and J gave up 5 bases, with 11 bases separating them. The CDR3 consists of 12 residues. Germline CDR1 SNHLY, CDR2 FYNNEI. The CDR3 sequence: CATTLRTGELFF. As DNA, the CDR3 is TGTGCCACAACCCTTCGAACCGGGGAGCTGTTTTTT.

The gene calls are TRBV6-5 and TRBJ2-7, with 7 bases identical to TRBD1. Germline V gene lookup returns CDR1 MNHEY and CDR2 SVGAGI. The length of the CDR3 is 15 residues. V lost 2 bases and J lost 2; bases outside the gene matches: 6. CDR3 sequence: CASSYRETGTYEQYF. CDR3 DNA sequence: TGTGCCAGCAGTTACAGGGAGACAGGGACCTACGAGCAGTACTTC.

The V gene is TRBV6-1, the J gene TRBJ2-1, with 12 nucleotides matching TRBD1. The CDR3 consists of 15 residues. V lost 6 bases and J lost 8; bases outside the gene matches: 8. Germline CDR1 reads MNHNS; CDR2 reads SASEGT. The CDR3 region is CASRRGTGGIDEQFF. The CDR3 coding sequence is TGTGCCAGCAGGAGGGGGACAGGGGGCATCGATGAGCAGTTCTTC.

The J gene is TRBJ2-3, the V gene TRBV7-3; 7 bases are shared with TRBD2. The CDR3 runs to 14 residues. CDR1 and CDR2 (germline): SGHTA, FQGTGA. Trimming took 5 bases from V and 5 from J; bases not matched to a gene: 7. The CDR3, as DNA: TGTGCCAGCAGCGGTGCGGGAGCGGGAGATACGCAGTATTTT. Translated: CASSGAGAGDTQYF.

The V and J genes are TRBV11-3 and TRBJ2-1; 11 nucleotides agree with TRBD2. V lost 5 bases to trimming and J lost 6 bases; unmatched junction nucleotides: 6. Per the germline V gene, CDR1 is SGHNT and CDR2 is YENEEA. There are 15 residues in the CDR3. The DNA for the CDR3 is TGTGCCAGCAGCACAACCCTAGCGGGAGGCAATGAGCAGTTCTTC. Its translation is CASSTTLAGGNEQFF.

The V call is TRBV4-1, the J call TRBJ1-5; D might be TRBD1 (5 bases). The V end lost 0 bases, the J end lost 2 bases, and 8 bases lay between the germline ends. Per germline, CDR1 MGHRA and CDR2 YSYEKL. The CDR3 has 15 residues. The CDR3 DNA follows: TGCGCCAGCAGCCAAGAAACAGGCGGCAATCAGCCCCAGCATTTT. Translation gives CASSQETGGNQPQHF.

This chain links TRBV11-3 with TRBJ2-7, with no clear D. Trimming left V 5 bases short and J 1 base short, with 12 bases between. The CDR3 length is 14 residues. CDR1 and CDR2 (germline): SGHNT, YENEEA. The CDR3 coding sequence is TGTGCCAGCAGCGACCGAGACTCTTCCTACGAGCAGTACTTC. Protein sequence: CASSDRDSSYEQYF.

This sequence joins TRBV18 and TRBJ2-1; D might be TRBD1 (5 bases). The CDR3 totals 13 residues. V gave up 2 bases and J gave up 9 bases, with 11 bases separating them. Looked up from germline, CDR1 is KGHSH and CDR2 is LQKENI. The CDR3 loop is CASSPMSQGEQFF. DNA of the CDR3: TGTGCCAGCTCACCAATGAGCCAGGGTGAGCAGTTCTTC.

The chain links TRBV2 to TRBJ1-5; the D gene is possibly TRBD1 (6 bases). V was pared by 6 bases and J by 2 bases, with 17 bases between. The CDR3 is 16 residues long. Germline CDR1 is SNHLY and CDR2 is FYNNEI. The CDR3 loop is CASSPQGRGGNQPQHF. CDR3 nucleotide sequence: TGTGCCAGCAGCCCTCAGGGGAGGGGAGGCAATCAGCCCCAGCATTTT.

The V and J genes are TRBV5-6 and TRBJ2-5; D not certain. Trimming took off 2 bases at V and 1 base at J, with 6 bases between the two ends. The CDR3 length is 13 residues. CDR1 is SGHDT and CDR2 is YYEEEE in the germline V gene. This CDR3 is CASSLVGQETQYF. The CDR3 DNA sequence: TGTGCCAGCAGCTTAGTGGGCCAAGAGACCCAGTACTTC.

CDR3 nucleotide sequence: TGTGCCAGTAGTATATGGGAAGGGACTGAAGCTTTCTTT. It is translated as CASSIWEGTEAFF. The gene calls are TRBV19 and TRBJ1-1; no definite D call. Germline CDR1 and CDR2: LNHDA and SQIVND (reference sequence). Trimming left V 2 bases short and J 5 bases short, with 9 bases between. The CDR3 extends over 13 amino acids.

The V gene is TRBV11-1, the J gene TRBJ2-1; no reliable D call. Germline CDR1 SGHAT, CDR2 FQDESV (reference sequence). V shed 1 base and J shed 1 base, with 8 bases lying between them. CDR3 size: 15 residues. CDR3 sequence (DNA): TGTGCCAGCAGCTTAGGTCCGGTATCCTACAATGAGCAGTTCTTC. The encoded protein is CASSLGPVSYNEQFF.

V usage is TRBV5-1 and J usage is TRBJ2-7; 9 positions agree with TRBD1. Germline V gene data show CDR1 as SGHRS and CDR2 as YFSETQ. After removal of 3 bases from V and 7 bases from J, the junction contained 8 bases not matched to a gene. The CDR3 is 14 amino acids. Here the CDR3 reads CASSWDRVWGEQYF. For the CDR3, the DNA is TGCGCCAGCAGCTGGGACAGGGTCTGGGGTGAGCAGTACTTC.

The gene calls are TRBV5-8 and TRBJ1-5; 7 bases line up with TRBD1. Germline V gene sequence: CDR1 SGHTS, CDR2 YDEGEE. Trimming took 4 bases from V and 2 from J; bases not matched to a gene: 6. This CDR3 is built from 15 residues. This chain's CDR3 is CASSPGTVRNQPQHF. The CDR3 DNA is TGTGCCAGCAGCCCGGGGACAGTTCGCAATCAGCCCCAGCATTTT.

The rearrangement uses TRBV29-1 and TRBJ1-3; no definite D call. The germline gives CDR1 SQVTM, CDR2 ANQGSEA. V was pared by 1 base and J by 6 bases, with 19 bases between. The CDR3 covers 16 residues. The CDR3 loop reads CSVEGPRIGGVNTIYF. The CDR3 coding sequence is TGCAGCGTTGAAGGCCCCAGAATAGGTGGCGTAAACACCATATATTTT.

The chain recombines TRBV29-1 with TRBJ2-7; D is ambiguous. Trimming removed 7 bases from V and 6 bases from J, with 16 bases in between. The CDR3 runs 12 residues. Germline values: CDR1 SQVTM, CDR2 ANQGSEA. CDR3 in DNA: TGCAGCGGGAGACACGCTCCCGGCGAGCAGTACTTC. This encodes CSGRHAPGEQYF.

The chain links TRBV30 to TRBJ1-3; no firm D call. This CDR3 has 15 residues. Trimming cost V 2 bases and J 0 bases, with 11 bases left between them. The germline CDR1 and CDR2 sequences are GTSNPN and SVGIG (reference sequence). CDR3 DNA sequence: TGTGCCTGGAGTCGTTTTTCCCGCTCTGGAAACACCATATATTTT. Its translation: CAWSRFSRSGNTIYF.

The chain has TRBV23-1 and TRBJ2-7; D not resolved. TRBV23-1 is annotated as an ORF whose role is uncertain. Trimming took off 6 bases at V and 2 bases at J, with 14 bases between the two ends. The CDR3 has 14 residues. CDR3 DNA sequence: TGCGCCAGCAGCCCTGCTCCGCCCGCCTACGAGCAGTACTTC. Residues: CASSPAPPAYEQYF.

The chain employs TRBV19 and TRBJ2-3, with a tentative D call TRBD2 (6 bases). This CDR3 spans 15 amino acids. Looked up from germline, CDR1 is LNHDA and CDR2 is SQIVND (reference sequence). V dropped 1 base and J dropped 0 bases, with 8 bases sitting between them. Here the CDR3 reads CASSIGLASTDTQYF. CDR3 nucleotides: TGTGCCAGTAGTATAGGTCTAGCGAGCACAGATACGCAGTATTTT.

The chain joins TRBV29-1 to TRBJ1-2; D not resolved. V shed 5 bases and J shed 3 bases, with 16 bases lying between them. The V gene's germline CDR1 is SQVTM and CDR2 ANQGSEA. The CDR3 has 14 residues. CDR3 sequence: CSVTESPADYGYTF. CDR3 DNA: TGCAGCGTTACAGAGAGTCCCGCGGACTATGGCTACACCTTC.

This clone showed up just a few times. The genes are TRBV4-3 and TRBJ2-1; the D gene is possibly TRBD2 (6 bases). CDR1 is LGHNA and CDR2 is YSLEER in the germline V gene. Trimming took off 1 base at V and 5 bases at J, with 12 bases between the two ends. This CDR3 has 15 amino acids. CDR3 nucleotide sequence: TGCGCCAGCAGCCAAGTTGGGACTCTCGACAATGAGCAGTTCTTC. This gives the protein CASSQVGTLDNEQFF.

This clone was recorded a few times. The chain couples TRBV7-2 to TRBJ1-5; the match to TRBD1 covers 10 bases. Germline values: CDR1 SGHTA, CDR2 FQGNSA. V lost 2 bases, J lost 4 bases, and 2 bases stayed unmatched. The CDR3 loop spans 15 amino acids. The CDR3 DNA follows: TGTGCCAGCAGCTTAAGGGACAGGGGAAATCAGCCCCAGCATTTT. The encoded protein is CASSLRDRGNQPQHF.

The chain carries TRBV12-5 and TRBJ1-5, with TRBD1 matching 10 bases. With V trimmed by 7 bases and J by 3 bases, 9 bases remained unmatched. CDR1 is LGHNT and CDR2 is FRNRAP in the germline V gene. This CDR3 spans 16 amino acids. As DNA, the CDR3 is TGTGCTAGTGCCCTGGACAGGGGGTTCGTCAATCAGCCCCAGCATTTT. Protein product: CASALDRGFVNQPQHF.

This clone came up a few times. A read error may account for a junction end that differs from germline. The CDR3 spells CAISGAGSKHF. The CDR3 bases are TGTGCCATCAGTGGTGCGGGATCCAAGCACTTC. V usage is TRBV10-3 and J usage is TRBJ2-7; tentatively, D is TRBD2 (6 bases). The CDR3 extends over 11 amino acids. Germline V gives CDR1 ENHRY, CDR2 SYGVKD.

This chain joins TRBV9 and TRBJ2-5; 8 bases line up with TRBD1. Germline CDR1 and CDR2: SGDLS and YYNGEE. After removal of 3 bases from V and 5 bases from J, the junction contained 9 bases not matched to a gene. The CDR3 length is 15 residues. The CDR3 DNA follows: TGTGCCAGCAGCGACGGACACAGGGGGTCTGAGACCCAGTACTTC. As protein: CASSDGHRGSETQYF.